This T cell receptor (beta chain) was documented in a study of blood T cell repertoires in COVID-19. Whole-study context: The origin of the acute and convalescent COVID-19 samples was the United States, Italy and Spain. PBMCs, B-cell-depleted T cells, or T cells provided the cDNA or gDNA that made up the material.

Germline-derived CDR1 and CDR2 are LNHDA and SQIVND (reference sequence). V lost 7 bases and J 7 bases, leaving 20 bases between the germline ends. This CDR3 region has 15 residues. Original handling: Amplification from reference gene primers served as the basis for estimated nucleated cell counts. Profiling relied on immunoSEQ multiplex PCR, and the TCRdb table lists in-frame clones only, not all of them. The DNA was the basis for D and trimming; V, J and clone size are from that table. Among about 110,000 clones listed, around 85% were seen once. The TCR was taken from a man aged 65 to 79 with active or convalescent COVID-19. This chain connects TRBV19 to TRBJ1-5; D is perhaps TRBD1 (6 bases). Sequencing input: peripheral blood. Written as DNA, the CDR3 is TGTGCCAGTACCCTGGGGCTGGGGGCAGCACAGCCCCAGCATTTT. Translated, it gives CASTLGLGAAQPQHF.